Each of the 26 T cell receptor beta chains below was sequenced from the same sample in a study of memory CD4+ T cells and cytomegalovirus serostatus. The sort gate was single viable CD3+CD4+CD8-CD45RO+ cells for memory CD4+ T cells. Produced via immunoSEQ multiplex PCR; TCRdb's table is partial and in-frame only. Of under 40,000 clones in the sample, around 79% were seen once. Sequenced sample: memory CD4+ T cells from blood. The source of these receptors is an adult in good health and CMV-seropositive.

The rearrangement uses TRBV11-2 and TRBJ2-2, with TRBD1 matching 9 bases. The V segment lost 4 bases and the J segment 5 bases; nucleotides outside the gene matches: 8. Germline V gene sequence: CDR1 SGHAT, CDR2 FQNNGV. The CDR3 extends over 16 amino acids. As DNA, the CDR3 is TGTGCCAGCAGCTCAATACAGGGGGCGAGGACCGGGGAGCTGTTTTTT. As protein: CASSSIQGARTGELFF.

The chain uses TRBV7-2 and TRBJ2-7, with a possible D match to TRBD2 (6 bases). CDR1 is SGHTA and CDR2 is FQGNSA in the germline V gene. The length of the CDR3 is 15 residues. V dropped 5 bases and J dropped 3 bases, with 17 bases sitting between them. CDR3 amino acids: CASSPKDYPIYEQYF. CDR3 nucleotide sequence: TGTGCCAGCAGCCCAAAGGACTACCCTATCTACGAGCAGTACTTC.

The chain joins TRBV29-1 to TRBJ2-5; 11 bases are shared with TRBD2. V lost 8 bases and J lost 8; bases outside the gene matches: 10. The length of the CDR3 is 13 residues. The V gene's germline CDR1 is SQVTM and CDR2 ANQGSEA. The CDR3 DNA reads TGCAGCCTCAGACTAGCGGGACCTTCTACCCAGTACTTC. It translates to CSLRLAGPSTQYF.

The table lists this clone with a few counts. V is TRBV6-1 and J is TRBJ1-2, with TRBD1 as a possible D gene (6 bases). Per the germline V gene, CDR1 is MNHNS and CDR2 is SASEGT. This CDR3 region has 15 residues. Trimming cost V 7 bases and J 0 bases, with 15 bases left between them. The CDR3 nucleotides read TGTGCCAGCAAATTTGACAGGACAGCTAACTATGGCTACACCTTC. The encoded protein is CASKFDRTANYGYTF.

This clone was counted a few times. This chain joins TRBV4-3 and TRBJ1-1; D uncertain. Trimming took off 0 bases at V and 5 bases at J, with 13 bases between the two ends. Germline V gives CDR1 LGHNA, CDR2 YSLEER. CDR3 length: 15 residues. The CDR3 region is CASSQERAVRTEAFF. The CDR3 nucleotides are TGCGCCAGCAGCCAAGAGAGGGCCGTAAGGACTGAAGCTTTCTTT.

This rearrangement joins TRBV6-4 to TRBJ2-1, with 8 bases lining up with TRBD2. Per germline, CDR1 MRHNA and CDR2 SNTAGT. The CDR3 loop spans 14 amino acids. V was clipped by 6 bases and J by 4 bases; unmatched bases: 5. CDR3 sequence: CASSHSGEYNEQFF. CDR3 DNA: TGTGCCAGCAGCCATAGCGGGGAGTACAATGAGCAGTTCTTC.

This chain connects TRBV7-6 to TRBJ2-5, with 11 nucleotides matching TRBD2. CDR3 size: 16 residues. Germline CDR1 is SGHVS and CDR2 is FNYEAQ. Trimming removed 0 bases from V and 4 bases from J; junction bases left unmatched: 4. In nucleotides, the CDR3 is TGTGCCAGCAGCTTAGCGCTAGGACTAGCGGGAGAGACCCAGTACTTC. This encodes CASSLALGLAGETQYF.

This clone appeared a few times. In nucleotides, the CDR3 is TGTGCCAGTAGAGTCCCCGGGAATCAGCCCCAGCATTTT. Translating it yields CASRVPGNQPQHF. This chain connects TRBV28 to TRBJ1-5, with no clear D. The germline V gene has CDR1 MDHEN and CDR2 SYDVKM. V lost 9 bases and J lost 4, with 13 bases in between. The CDR3 has 13 amino acids.

DNA for the CDR3: TGTGCCAGCCTCCCCCCCTTGAGAGCCGAAGCTTTCTTT. This encodes CASLPPLRAEAFF. This chain uses TRBV28 with TRBJ1-1; no reliable D call. CDR3 size: 13 residues. CDR1 is MDHEN, CDR2 SYDVKM, per germline. V lost 8 bases, J lost 8 bases, and 18 bases lay in between.

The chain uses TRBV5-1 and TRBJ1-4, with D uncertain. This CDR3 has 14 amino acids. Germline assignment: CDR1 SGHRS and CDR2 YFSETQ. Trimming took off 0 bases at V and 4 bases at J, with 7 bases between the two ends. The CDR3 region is CASSLAGSNEKLFF. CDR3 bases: TGCGCCAGCAGCTTGGCCGGGAGTAATGAAAAACTGTTTTTT.

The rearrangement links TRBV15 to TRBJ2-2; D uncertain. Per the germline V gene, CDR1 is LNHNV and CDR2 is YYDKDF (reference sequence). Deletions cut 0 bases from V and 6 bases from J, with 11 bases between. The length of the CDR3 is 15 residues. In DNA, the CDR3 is TGTGCCACCAGCAGAGATGCGGCTACGCCCGGGGAGCTGTTTTTT. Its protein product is CATSRDAATPGELFF.

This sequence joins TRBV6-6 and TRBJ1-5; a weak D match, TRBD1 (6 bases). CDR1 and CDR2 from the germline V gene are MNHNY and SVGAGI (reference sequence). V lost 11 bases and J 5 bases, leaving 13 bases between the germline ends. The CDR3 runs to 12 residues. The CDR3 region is CAARDTDQPQHF. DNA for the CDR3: TGTGCCGCAAGGGACACAGATCAGCCCCAGCATTTT.

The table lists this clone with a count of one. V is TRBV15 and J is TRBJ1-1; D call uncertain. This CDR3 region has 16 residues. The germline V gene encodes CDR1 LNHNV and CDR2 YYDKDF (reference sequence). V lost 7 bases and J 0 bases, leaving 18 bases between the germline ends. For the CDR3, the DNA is TGTGCCACCACGGAGAAGATAGGTGGCCTGAACACTGAAGCTTTCTTT. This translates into CATTEKIGGLNTEAFF.

The DNA of the CDR3 is TGTGCCAGCATTACCCTTACTAACTATGGCTACACCTTC. Translation gives CASITLTNYGYTF. The chain is built from TRBV2 and TRBJ1-2, with D uncertain. Germline CDR1 reads SNHLY; CDR2 reads FYNNEI. The V end was cut by 7 bases, the J end by 0 bases, with 9 bases between. This CDR3 has 13 amino acids.

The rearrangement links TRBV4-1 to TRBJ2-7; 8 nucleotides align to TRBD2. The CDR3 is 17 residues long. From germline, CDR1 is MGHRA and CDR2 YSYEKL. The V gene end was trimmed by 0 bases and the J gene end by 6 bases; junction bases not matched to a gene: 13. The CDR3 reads CASSQDGGGSGRVEQYF. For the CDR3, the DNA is TGCGCCAGCAGCCAAGACGGGGGGGGATCAGGGCGGGTCGAGCAGTACTTC.

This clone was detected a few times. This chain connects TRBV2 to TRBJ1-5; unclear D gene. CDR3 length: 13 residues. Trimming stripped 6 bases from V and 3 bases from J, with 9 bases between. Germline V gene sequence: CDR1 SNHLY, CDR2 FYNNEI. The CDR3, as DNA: TGTGCCAGCAGGACCGGGGACAATCAGCCCCAGCATTTT. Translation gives CASRTGDNQPQHF.

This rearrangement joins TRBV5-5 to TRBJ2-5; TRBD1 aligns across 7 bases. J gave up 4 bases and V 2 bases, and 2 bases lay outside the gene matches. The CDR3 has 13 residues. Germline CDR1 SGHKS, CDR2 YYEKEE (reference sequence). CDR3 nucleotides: TGTGCCAGCAGCTTCTCAGGGGGAGAGACCCAGTACTTC. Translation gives CASSFSGGETQYF.

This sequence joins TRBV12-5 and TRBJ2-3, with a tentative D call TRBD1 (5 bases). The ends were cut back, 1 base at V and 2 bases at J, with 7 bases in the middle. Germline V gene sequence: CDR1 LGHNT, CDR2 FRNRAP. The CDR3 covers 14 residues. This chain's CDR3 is CASGLAGHTDTQYF. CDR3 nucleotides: TGTGCTAGTGGTTTGGCAGGACACACAGATACGCAGTATTTT.

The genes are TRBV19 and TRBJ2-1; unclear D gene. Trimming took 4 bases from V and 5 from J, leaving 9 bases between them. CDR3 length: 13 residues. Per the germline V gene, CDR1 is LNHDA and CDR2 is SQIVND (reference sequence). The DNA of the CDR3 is TGTGCCAGTAGTAAGCTAGACCACAATGAGCAGTTCTTC. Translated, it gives CASSKLDHNEQFF.

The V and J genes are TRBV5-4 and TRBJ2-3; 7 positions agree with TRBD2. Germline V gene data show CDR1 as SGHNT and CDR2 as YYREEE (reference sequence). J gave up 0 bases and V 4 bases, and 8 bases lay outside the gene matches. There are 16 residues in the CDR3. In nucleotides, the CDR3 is TGTGCCAGCAGCCCATCGAGGACTAGGAGCACAGATACGCAGTATTTT. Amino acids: CASSPSRTRSTDTQYF.

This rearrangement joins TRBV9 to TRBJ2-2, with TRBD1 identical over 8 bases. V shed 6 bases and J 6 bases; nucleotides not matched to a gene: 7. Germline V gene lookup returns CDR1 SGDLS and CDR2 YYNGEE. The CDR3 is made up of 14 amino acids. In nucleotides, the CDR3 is TGTGCCAGCAACGCTCAGGGGGCTCCCGGGGAGCTGTTTTTT. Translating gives CASNAQGAPGELFF.

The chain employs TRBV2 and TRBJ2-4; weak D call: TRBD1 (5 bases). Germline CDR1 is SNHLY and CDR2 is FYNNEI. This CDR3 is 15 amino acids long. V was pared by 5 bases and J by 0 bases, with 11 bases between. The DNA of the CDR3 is TGTGCCAGCAGTTTACAGGTGACAGCCAAAAACATTCAGTACTTC. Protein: CASSLQVTAKNIQYF.

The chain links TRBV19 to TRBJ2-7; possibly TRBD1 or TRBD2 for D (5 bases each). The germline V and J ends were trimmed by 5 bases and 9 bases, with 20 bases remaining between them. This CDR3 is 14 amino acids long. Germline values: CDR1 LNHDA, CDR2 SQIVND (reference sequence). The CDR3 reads CASSSGAGLRGQYF. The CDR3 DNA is TGTGCCAGTAGTTCCGGGGCAGGTCTACGCGGGCAGTACTTC.

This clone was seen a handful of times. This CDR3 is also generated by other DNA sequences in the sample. CDR3 nucleotides: TGTGCCAGCAGCTTAGGGGTGGATGGCTACACCTTC. This translates into CASSLGVDGYTF. The genes are TRBV11-2 and TRBJ1-2; D ambiguous. V dropped 1 base and J dropped 6 bases, with 6 bases sitting between them. Germline V gene data show CDR1 as SGHAT and CDR2 as FQNNGV. The CDR3 sequence is 12 residues long.

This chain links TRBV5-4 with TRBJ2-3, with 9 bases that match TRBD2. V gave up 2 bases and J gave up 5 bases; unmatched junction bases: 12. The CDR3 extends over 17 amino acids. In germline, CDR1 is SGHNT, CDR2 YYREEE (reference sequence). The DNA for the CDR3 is TGTGCCAGCAGCTTCGGCGGAGGGCGGGGGGGCCAAGATACGCAGTATTTT. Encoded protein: CASSFGGGRGGQDTQYF.

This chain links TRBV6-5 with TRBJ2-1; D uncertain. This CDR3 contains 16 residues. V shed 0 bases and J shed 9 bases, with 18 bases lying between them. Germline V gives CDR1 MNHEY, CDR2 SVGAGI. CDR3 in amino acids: CASSYSVRVEQTEQFF. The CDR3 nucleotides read TGTGCCAGCAGTTACTCGGTCCGGGTGGAGCAAACTGAGCAGTTCTTC.